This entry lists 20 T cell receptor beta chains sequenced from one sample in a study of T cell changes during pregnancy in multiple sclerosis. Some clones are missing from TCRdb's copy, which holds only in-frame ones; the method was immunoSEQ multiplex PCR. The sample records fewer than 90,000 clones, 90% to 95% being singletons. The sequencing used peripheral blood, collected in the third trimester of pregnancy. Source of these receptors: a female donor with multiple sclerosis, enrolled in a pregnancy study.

The CDR3 sequence is CASSFPFSGTSTDTQYF. DNA for the CDR3: TGTGCCAGCAGCTTCCCCTTTAGCGGGACTAGCACAGATACGCAGTATTTT. The chain has TRBV7-6 and TRBJ2-3; 8 bases are shared with TRBD2. The junction had 8 bases not matched to a gene; V was cut back by 3 bases and J by 0 bases. This CDR3 is 17 amino acids long. CDR1 and CDR2 (germline): SGHVS, FNYEAQ.

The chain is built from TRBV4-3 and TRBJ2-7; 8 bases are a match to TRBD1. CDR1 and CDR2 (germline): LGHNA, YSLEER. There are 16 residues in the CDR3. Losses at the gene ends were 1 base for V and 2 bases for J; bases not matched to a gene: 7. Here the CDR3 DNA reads TGCGCCAGCAGCCAAGCGGTGACAGGGGCCGCCTACGAGCAGTACTTC. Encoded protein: CASSQAVTGAAYEQYF.

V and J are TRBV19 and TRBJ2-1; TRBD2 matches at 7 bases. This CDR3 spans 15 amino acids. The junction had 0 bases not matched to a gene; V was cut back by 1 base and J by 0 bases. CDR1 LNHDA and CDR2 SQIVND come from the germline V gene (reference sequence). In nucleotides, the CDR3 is TGTGCCAGTAGTATAGGGGGGGGCTCCTACAATGAGCAGTTCTTC. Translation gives CASSIGGGSYNEQFF.

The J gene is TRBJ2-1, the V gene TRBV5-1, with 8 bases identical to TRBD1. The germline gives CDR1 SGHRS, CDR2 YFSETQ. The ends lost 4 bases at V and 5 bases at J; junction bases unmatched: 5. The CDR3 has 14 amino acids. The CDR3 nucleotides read TGCGCCAGCAGCATTAACAGGGGGAACAATGAGCAGTTCTTC. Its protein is CASSINRGNNEQFF.

CDR3 nucleotide sequence: TGTGCCAGCAGTTTTAGTCCCAATGAGCAGTTCTTC. Translation: CASSFSPNEQFF. V and J are TRBV27 and TRBJ2-1, with D uncertain. CDR1 is MNHEY, CDR2 SMNVEV, per germline (reference sequence). The germline V and J ends were trimmed by 3 bases and 6 bases, with 6 bases remaining between them. This CDR3 has 12 residues.

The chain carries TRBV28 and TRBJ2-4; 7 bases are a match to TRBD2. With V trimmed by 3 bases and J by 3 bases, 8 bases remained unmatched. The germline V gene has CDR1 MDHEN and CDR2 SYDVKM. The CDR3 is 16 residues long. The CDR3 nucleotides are TGTGCCAGCAGTTTTTCCGCTAGCGGCTACAAAAACATTCAGTACTTC. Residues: CASSFSASGYKNIQYF.

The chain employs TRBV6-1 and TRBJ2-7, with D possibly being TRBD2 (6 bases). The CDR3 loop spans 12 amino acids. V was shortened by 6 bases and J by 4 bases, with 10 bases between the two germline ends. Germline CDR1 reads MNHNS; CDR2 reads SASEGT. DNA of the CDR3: TGTGCCAGCAGGCTGACTAGGTACGAGCAGTACTTC. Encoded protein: CASRLTRYEQYF.

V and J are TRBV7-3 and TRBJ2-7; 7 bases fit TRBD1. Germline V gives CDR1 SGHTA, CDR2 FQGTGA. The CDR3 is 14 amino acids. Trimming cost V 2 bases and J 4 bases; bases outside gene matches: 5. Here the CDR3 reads CASSLYGTAYEQYF. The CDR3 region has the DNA TGTGCCAGCAGCTTATATGGGACAGCTTACGAGCAGTACTTC.

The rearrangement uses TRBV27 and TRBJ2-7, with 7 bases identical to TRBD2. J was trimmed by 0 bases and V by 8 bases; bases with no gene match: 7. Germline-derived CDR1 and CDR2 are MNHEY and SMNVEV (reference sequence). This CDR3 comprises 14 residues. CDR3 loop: CASGGGSSSYEQYF. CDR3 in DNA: TGTGCCAGCGGGGGAGGGAGTAGCTCCTACGAGCAGTACTTC.

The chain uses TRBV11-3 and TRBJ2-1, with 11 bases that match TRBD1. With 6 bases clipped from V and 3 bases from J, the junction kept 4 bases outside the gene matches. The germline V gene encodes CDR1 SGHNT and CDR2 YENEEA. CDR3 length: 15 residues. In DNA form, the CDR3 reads TGTGCCAGCAGTATAGGGACAGGGGGCTACAATGAGCAGTTCTTC. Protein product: CASSIGTGGYNEQFF. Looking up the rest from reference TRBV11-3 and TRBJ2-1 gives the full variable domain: EAGVVQSPRYKIIEKKQPVAFWCNPISGHNTLYWYLQNLGQGPELLIRYENEEAVDDSQLPKDRFSAERLKGVDSTLKIQPAELGDSAVYLCASSIGTGGYNEQFFGPGTRLTVL.

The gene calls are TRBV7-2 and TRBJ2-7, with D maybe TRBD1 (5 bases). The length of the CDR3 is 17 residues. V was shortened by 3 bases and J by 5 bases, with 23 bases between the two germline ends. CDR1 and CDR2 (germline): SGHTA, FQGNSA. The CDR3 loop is CASSFTGSHLKVNEQYF. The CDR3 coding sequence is TGTGCCAGCAGCTTTACAGGATCCCACTTAAAAGTTAACGAGCAGTACTTC. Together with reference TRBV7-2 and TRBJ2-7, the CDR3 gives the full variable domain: GAGVSQSPSNKVTEKGKDVELRCDPISGHTALYWYRQSLGQGLEFLIYFQGNSAPDKSGLPSDRFSAERTGGSVSTLTIQRTQQEDSAVYLCASSFTGSHLKVNEQYFGPGTRLTVT.

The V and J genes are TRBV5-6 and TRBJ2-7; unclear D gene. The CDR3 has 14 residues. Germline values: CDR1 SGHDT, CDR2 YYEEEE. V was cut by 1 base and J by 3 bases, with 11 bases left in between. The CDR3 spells CASSLSTTHYEQYF. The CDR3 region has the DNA TGTGCCAGCAGCTTGAGCACTACACACTACGAGCAGTACTTC. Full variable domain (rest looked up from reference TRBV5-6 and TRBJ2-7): DAGVTQSPTHLIKTRGQQVTLRCSPKSGHDTVSWYQQALGQGPQFIFQYYEEEERQRGNFPDRFSGHQFPNYSSELNVNALLLGDSALYLCASSLSTTHYEQYFGPGTRLTVT.

Here the CDR3 DNA reads TGTGCCTGGAGTCGTCCGGGACAGTTCAATCAGCCCCAGCATTTT. Translating gives CAWSRPGQFNQPQHF. V gene TRBV30 combines with J gene TRBJ1-5, with 7 bases matching TRBD1. Germline values: CDR1 GTSNPN, CDR2 SVGIG (reference sequence). This CDR3 region has 15 residues. After removal of 2 bases from V and 3 bases from J, the junction contained 7 bases not matched to a gene.

CDR3 region: CASSLAGASETQYF. DNA for the CDR3: TGCGCCAGCAGCTTGGCAGGGGCATCCGAGACCCAGTACTTC. The V call is TRBV5-1, the J call TRBJ2-5; TRBD1 might be the D (6 bases). Deletions cut 0 bases from V and 5 bases from J, with 11 bases between. The CDR3 consists of 14 residues. CDR1 and CDR2 from the germline V gene are SGHRS and YFSETQ.

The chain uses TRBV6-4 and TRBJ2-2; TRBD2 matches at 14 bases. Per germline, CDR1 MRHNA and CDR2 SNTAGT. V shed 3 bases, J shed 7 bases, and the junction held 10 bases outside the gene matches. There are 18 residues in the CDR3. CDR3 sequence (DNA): TGTGCCAGCAGTGAGGGACTAGCGGGAGATTGGGCTGGCGGGGAGCTGTTTTTT. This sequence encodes CASSEGLAGDWAGGELFF.

Here the CDR3 DNA reads TGTGCCAGCAGTTTACGGGGGACGGTGAACACCGGGGAGCTGTTTTTT. Translated, it gives CASSLRGTVNTGELFF. The genes are TRBV7-2 and TRBJ2-2, with D possibly being TRBD2 (6 bases). This CDR3 spans 16 amino acids. V was trimmed by 6 bases and J by 1 base, leaving 15 bases between them. CDR1 is SGHTA and CDR2 is FQGNSA in the germline V gene.

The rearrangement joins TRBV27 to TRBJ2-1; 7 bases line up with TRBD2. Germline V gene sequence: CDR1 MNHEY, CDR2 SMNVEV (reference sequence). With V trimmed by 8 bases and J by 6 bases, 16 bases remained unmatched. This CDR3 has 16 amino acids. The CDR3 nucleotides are TGTGCCAGCCTCTACACCCCGGCTAGCGGTTTCAATGAGCAGTTCTTC. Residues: CASLYTPASGFNEQFF.

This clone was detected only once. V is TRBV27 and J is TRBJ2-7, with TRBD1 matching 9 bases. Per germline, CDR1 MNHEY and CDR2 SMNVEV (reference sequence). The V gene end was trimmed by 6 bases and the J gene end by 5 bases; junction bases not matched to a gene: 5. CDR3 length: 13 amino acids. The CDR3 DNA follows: TGTGCCAGCAGCCCCGGGACAGGGAACGAGCAGTACTTC. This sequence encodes CASSPGTGNEQYF.

The CDR3 reads CASSSSRDRGQETQYF. CDR3 nucleotide sequence: TGTGCCAGCAGCTCCTCCCGGGACAGGGGGCAAGAGACCCAGTACTTC. The chain combines TRBV7-9 with TRBJ2-5, with 11 bases aligning to TRBD1. The CDR3 has 16 residues. Trimming took 4 bases from V and 2 from J; bases not matched to a gene: 6. CDR1 and CDR2 (germline): SEHNR, FQNEAQ (reference sequence).

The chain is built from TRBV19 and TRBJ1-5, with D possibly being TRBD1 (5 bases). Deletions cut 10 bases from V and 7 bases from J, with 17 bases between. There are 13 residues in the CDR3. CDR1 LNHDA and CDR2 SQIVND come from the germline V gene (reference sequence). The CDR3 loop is CATCRDGSQPQHF. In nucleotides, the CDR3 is TGTGCCACCTGCCGGGACGGGAGCCAGCCCCAGCATTTT.